The sequence of this T cell receptor (beta chain) was determined in a study of T cell repertoires in cytomegalovirus infection. V was clipped by 7 bases and J by 3 bases; unmatched bases: 4. The germline V gene encodes CDR1 SQVTM and CDR2 ANQGSEA. This CDR3 contains 13 residues. General observations from the study: The response measured ex vivo was dominated by TCR beta clonotypes (HLA-C-restricted and CMV-specific).

From the reads, TCRdb called clonotypes with MiXCR, one entry per CDR3 protein. This table has a few hundred thousand distinct CDR3 sequences, 9.1% appearing once. This clonotype was found a few times. Antigen: not known. The material sequenced was PBMCs. The chain carries TRBV29-1 and TRBJ2-1; 9 bases agree with TRBD2. The sequence was obtained from a human donor in good health (CMV status not recorded). Some clones in this sample may be carry-over from other donors' samples. The CDR3 spells CSGKRGDYNEQFF. The DNA for the CDR3 is TGCAGCGGGAAGCGGGGGGACTACAATGAGCAGTTCTTC.